This is a list of T cell receptor beta chains from one sample in a study of T cells in Graves' hyperthyroidism and ophthalmopathy. TCRdb re-called the multiplex PCR reads through MiXCR, storing one row per CDR3 protein. Among around 520,000 distinct CDR3 sequences listed, 14% were seen once. The specimen sequenced was blood. The receptors originated from a young woman with Graves' hyperthyroidism. CDR3s include the opening cysteine and the closing phenylalanine or tryptophan. A D gene is named only where the DNA matches it firmly. Some rows mark clone size as missing; the rest say once, few, many or name a class of expanded clone.

j_gene: TRBJ1-5; d_gene: NA; abundance: NA; v_gene: TRBV6-4; CDR3aa: CASSAVLGQPQHF; CDR3nt: TGTGCCAGCAGTGCTGTTCTCGGTCAGCCCCAGCATTTT
j_gene: TRBJ1-5; d_gene: NA; abundance: few; v_gene: TRBV6-1; CDR3aa: CASGGSEGGSNQPQHF; CDR3nt: TGTGCCAGCGGCGGATCCGAGGGAGGGTCAAATCAGCCCCAGCATTTT
j_gene: TRBJ2-2; d_gene: TRBD2; abundance: once; v_gene: TRBV5-4; CDR3aa: CASSLGGLAGVGELFF; CDR3nt: TGTGCCAGCAGCTTGGGGGGACTAGCGGGAGTCGGGGAGCTGTTTTTT
j_gene: TRBJ2-4; d_gene: NA; abundance: many; v_gene: TRBV30; CDR3aa: CAWNWGSKNIQYF; CDR3nt: TGTGCCTGGAATTGGGGGTCCAAAAACATTCAGTACTTC
j_gene: TRBJ2-7; d_gene: NA; abundance: NA; v_gene: TRBV12-3/TRBV12-4; CDR3aa: CASSLSGGRSYEQYF; CDR3nt: TGTGCCAGCAGTTTGTCTGGAGGGAGATCGTACGAGCAGTACTTC
j_gene: TRBJ1-6; d_gene: NA; abundance: few; v_gene: TRBV7-2; CDR3aa: CASSLDWGRGPNSPLHF; CDR3nt: TGTGCCAGCAGCTTAGATTGGGGGAGAGGGCCCAATTCACCCCTCCACTTT
j_gene: TRBJ2-4; d_gene: TRBD1; abundance: NA; v_gene: TRBV6-5; CDR3aa: CASSTRQGRNIQYF; CDR3nt: TGTGCCAGCAGTACTCGACAGGGTCGCAACATTCAGTACTTC
j_gene: TRBJ2-1; d_gene: TRBD1; abundance: many; v_gene: TRBV2; CDR3aa: CASSQQGAPTYNEQFF; CDR3nt: TGTGCCAGCAGCCAACAGGGGGCCCCCACCTACAATGAGCAGTTCTTC
j_gene: TRBJ2-7; d_gene: NA; abundance: few; v_gene: TRBV20-1; CDR3aa: CSGTADRIGADEQYF; CDR3nt: TGCAGTGGGACCGCGGATAGAATTGGCGCGGACGAGCAGTACTTC
j_gene: TRBJ1-1; d_gene: NA; abundance: many; v_gene: TRBV2; CDR3aa: CASTPGTGNTEAFF; CDR3nt: TGTGCCAGCACTCCAGGGACGGGGAACACTGAAGCTTTCTTT
j_gene: TRBJ1-6; d_gene: NA; abundance: NA; v_gene: TRBV27; CDR3aa: CASSFAWELGNSPLHF; CDR3nt: TGTGCCAGCAGTTTCGCATGGGAACTGGGGAATTCACCCCTCCACTTT
j_gene: TRBJ2-7; d_gene: TRBD2; abundance: few; v_gene: TRBV4-1; CDR3aa: CASSQDPGGRPYEQYF; CDR3nt: TGCGCCAGCAGCCAAGATCCTGGCGGGAGGCCCTACGAGCAGTACTTC
j_gene: TRBJ1-5; d_gene: NA; abundance: few; v_gene: TRBV29-1; CDR3aa: CSVGTQINQPQHF; CDR3nt: TGCAGCGTCGGTACACAGATCAATCAGCCCCAGCATTTT
j_gene: TRBJ1-5; d_gene: NA; abundance: many; v_gene: TRBV12-3/TRBV12-4; CDR3aa: CASSLYTGIQPQHF; CDR3nt: TGTGCCAGCAGTTTGTACACAGGGATCCAGCCCCAGCATTTT
j_gene: TRBJ1-1; d_gene: NA; abundance: few; v_gene: TRBV19; CDR3aa: CASSMWGRDNTEAFF; CDR3nt: TGTGCCAGTAGTATGTGGGGCAGGGATAACACTGAAGCTTTCTTT
j_gene: TRBJ1-6; d_gene: NA; abundance: many; v_gene: TRBV15; CDR3aa: CATSRLGGINNSPLHF; CDR3nt: TGTGCCACCAGCAGATTAGGGGGAATCAATAATTCACCCCTCCACTTT
j_gene: TRBJ2-1; d_gene: NA; abundance: few; v_gene: TRBV5-1; CDR3aa: CASSLGGTTDEQFF; CDR3nt: TGCGCCAGCAGCTTGGGAGGGACCACGGATGAGCAGTTCTTC
j_gene: TRBJ1-1; d_gene: NA; abundance: NA; v_gene: TRBV20-1; CDR3aa: CSARDDGGSPEAFF; CDR3nt: TGCAGTGCTAGAGATGATGGGGGCTCACCTGAAGCTTTCTTT
j_gene: TRBJ2-7; d_gene: TRBD1; abundance: many; v_gene: TRBV30; CDR3aa: CAWSRDRDCEQYF; CDR3nt: TGTGCCTGGAGTAGGGACAGGGACTGCGAGCAGTACTTC
j_gene: TRBJ2-1; d_gene: TRBD1; abundance: once; v_gene: TRBV7-9; CDR3aa: CASRTNRGRNEQFF; CDR3nt: TGTGCCAGCAGAACTAACAGGGGGCGAAATGAGCAGTTCTTC
j_gene: TRBJ1-3; d_gene: TRBD1; abundance: few; v_gene: TRBV11-3; CDR3aa: CASSFDRGSGNTIYF; CDR3nt: TGTGCCAGCAGCTTTGACAGGGGCTCTGGAAACACCATATATTTT
j_gene: TRBJ2-1; d_gene: NA; abundance: many; v_gene: TRBV7-3; CDR3aa: CASSLNGSPFNEQFF; CDR3nt: TGTGCCAGCAGCTTAAACGGGAGCCCCTTTAATGAGCAGTTCTTC
j_gene: TRBJ2-1; d_gene: NA; abundance: many; v_gene: TRBV20-1; CDR3aa: CSARIMPLAYNEQFF; CDR3nt: TGCAGTGCTAGAATTATGCCCTTAGCTTACAATGAGCAGTTCTTC